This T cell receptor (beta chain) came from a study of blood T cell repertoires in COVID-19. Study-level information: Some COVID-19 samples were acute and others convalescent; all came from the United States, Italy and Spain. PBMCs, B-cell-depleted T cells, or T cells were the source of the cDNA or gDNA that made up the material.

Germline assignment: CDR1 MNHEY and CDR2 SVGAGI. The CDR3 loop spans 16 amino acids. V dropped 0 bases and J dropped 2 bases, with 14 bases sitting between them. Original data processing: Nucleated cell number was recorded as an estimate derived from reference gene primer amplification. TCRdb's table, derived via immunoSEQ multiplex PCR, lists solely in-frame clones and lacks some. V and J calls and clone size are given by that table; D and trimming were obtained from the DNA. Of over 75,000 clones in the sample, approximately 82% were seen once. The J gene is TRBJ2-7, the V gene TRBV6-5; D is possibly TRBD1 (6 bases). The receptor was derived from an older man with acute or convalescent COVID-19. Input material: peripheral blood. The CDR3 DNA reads TGTGCCAGCAGTTACTCCCCCCAGGGGCCCGCCTACGAGCAGTACTTC. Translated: CASSYSPQGPAYEQYF.